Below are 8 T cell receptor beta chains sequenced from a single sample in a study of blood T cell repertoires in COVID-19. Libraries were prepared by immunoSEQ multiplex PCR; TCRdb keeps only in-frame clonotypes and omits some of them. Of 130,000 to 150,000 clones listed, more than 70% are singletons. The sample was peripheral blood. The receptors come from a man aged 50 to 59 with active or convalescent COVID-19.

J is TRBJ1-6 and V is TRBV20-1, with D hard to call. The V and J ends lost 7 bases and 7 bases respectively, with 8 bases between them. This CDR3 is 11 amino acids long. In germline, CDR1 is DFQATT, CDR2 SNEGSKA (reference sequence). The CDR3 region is CSGRSNSPLHF. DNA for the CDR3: TGCAGTGGCAGGTCGAATTCACCCCTCCACTTT.

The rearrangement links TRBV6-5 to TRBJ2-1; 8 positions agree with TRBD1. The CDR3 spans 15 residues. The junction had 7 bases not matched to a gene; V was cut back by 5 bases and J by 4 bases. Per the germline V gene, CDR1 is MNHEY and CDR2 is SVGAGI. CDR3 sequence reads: CASSPGQGTYNEQFF. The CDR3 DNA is TGTGCCAGCAGTCCTGGACAGGGAACGTACAATGAGCAGTTCTTC.

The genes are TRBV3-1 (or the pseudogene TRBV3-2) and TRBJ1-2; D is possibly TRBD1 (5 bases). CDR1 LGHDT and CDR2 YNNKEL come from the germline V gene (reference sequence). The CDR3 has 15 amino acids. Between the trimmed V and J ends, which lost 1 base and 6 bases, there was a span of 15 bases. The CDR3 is CASSQGGVGGNGYTF. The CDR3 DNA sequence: TGTGCCAGCAGCCAAGGGGGCGTGGGCGGTAATGGCTACACCTTC.

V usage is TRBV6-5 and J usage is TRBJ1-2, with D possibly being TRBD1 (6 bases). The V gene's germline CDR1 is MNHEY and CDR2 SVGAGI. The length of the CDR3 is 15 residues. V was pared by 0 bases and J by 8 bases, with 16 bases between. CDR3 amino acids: CASSYSGRGARGYTF. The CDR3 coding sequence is TGTGCCAGCAGTTACTCTGGCCGGGGGGCGCGAGGCTACACCTTC.

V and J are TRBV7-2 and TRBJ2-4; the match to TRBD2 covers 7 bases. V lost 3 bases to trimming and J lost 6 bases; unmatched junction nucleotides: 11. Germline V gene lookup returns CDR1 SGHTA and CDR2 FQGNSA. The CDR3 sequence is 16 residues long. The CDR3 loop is CASSFNSAGWGNIQYF. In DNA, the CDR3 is TGTGCCAGCAGCTTCAACTCAGCGGGGTGGGGAAACATTCAGTACTTC.

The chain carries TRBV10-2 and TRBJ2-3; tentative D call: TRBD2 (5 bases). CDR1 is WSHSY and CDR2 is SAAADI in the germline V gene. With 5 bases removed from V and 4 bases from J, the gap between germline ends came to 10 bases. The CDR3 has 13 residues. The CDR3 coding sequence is TGCGCCAGCAGTCCCCTTAGCGCAGATACGCAGTATTTT. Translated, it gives CASSPLSADTQYF.

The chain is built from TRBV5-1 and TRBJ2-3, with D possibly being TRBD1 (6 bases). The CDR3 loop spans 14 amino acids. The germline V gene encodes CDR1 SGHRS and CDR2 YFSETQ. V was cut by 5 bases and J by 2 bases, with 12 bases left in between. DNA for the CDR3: TGCGCCAGCAGACTACAGGGTCTCACAGATACGCAGTATTTT. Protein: CASRLQGLTDTQYF.

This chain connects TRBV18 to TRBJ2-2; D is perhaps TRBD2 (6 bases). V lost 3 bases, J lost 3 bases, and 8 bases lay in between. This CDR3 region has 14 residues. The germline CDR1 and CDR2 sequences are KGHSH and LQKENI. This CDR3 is CASSPASDTGELFF. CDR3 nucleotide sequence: TGTGCCAGCTCACCTGCTAGCGACACCGGGGAGCTGTTTTTT.